The rows below give T cell receptor beta chains drawn from one sample of a study of cytomegalovirus exposure and HLA in healthy donors. The table came from immunoSEQ multiplex PCR; TCRdb's copy has only in-frame clones and leaves some out. The sample yields over 200,000 clones, over 65% seen once. Sequencing was done on a sample of PBMCs. The receptor set was obtained from a woman between 18 and 29 years old in good health and CMV-seronegative. CDR3s include the opening cysteine and the closing phenylalanine or tryptophan. A D gene is named only where the DNA matches it firmly. Only part of the rows carry a size: once, few, many, or a class if the clone is expanded.

CASSLPSDGTYEQYF TGTGCCAGCAGCTTACCTTCCGACGGGACCTACGAGCAGTACTTC . TRBV28 . TRBJ2-7
CASSLDPGRANTEAFF TGCGCCAGCAGCTTGGACCCAGGGCGGGCGAACACTGAAGCTTTCTTT . TRBV5-1 . TRBJ1-1
CASSFRLAGGSYNEQFF TGTGCCAGCAGTTTCCGGTTGGCGGGAGGCTCCTACAATGAGCAGTTCTTC TRBD2 TRBV27 . TRBJ2-1
CASSRDRVPYEQFF TGTGCCAGCAGCCGGGACAGGGTGCCATATGAGCAGTTCTTC TRBD1 TRBV25-1 once TRBJ2-1
CASSQGLGALAQYF TGTGCCAGCAGCCAAGGGCTAGGGGCGTTGGCCCAGTACTTC . TRBV4-2 . TRBJ2-5
CAIEGEGNSPLHF TGTGCCATTGAGGGAGAAGGTAATTCACCCCTCCACTTT . TRBV10-3 . TRBJ1-6
CASGDSGANVLTF TGTGCCAGCGGGGACTCTGGGGCCAACGTCCTGACTTTC . TRBV6-1 once TRBJ2-6
CASKAAGGRGEAFF TGTGCCAGTAAGGCTGCAGGGGGCAGGGGTGAAGCTTTCTTT TRBD1 TRBV19 . TRBJ1-1
CASRRRTGAYNEQFF TGTGCCAGCAGGCGTAGGACAGGGGCCTACAATGAGCAGTTCTTC TRBD1 TRBV6-5 . TRBJ2-1
CASSQDLGATNEKLFF TGCGCCAGCAGCCAAGATCTTGGGGCAACTAATGAAAAACTGTTTTTT . TRBV4-1 . TRBJ1-4
CASSQTTSNEKLFF TGTGCCAGCAGCCAAACGACCAGCAATGAAAAACTGTTTTTT . TRBV16 . TRBJ1-4
CASSYEGSRRETQYF TGTGCCAGCAGTTACGAGGGTTCCCGTAGGGAGACCCAGTACTTC . TRBV6-5 . TRBJ2-5
CASSLPDSLHTQYF TGTGCCAGCAGCTTACCCGACTCCTTGCATACGCAGTATTTT . TRBV11-2 . TRBJ2-3
CASSIEVANSNQPQHF TGTGCCAGTAGTATAGAGGTGGCGAATAGCAATCAGCCCCAGCATTTT . TRBV19 . TRBJ1-5
CASSLVAGTEAFF TGTGCCAGCAGCTTAGTTGCGGGGACTGAAGCTTTCTTT . TRBV11-1 . TRBJ1-1
CATSRRGQNTGELFF TGTGCCACCAGCAGGCGGGGCCAGAACACCGGGGAGCTGTTTTTT . TRBV15 . TRBJ2-2
CASSPDRGGNQPQHF TGTGCCAGCAGTCCGGACAGGGGTGGCAATCAGCCCCAGCATTTT TRBD1 TRBV6-1 . TRBJ1-5
CASSSGTAGKEKLFF TGTGCCAGCAGCTCGGGGACCGCTGGAAAGGAAAAACTGTTTTTT . TRBV28 . TRBJ1-4
CASSTRQGPYEQYF TGTGCCAGCAGCACCAGACAGGGACCCTACGAGCAGTACTTC TRBD1 TRBV7-2 . TRBJ2-7
CAWSADRGRYEQYF TGTGCCTGGAGTGCGGACAGGGGCAGGTACGAGCAGTACTTC TRBD1 TRBV30 . TRBJ2-7
CASSQDGPGREAFF TGTGCCAGCAGCCAAGATGGACCAGGCCGTGAAGCTTTCTTT . TRBV4-2 . TRBJ1-1
CASSSGTGGSYEQYF TGTGCCAGCAGCTCCGGGACAGGGGGTTCCTACGAGCAGTACTTC TRBD1 TRBV7-6 . TRBJ2-7
CASSSGGYDEQFF TGCGCCAGCAGCTCCGGAGGGTATGATGAGCAGTTCTTC . TRBV5-1 . TRBJ2-1
CSAVGGAAGYTF TGCAGCGCTGTTGGGGGTGCCGCTGGCTACACCTTC . TRBV29-1 . TRBJ1-2
CAWSRRGNQPQHF TGTGCCTGGTCCCGAAGGGGGAATCAGCCCCAGCATTTT . TRBV30 . TRBJ1-5
CSVNTGNTIYF TGCAGCGTGAATACTGGAAACACCATATATTTT . TRBV29-1 . TRBJ1-3
CASTGQLNYGYTF TGTGCCAGCACTGGACAGCTCAACTATGGCTACACCTTC . TRBV28 . TRBJ1-2
CASSRRLADPSYEQYF TGTGCCAGCAGTCGAAGACTAGCGGATCCTTCCTACGAGCAGTACTTC TRBD2 TRBV28 . TRBJ2-7
CASSYERQGGNYGYTF TGTGCCAGCAGTTACGAGCGACAGGGGGGAAACTATGGCTACACCTTC TRBD1 TRBV6-5 few TRBJ1-2
CASSPGRIYGYTF TGTGCCAGCAGCCCAGGACGGATTTATGGCTACACCTTC . TRBV6-5 . TRBJ1-2
CASSLGLAGSTDTQYF TGTGCCAGCAGTCTCGGACTAGCCGGTAGCACAGATACGCAGTATTTT TRBD2 TRBV28 once TRBJ2-3
CASSYGQGVDQPQHF TGTGCCAGCAGTTACGGACAGGGGGTGGATCAGCCCCAGCATTTT TRBD1 TRBV6-6 . TRBJ1-5
CSVVAYEQFF TGCAGCGTTGTCGCGTATGAGCAGTTCTTC . TRBV29-1 once TRBJ2-1
CSGTPRPEAFF TGCAGCGGCACGCCACGTCCCGAAGCTTTCTTT . TRBV29-1 . TRBJ1-1
CSVDVRGYTGELFF TGCAGCGTTGATGTCCGGGGGTACACCGGGGAGCTGTTTTTT . TRBV29-1 . TRBJ2-2
CASSPIRDRGNYGYTF TGTGCCAGCAGTCCCATCCGGGACAGGGGAAACTATGGCTACACCTTC TRBD1 TRBV28 . TRBJ1-2
CASSTGGGGNQPQHF TGTGCCAGCAGTACCGGAGGGGGGGGCAATCAGCCCCAGCATTTT . TRBV27 . TRBJ1-5
CASRPGTDYGYTF TGTGCCAGCAGGCCCGGGACAGACTATGGCTACACCTTC TRBD1 TRBV6-1 . TRBJ1-2
CASSQVSGSYEQYF TGTGCCAGCAGCCAAGTTTCGGGGTCCTACGAGCAGTACTTC . TRBV14 . TRBJ2-7
CASTTGGSNQPQHF TGTGCCAGCACCACGGGGGGTAGCAATCAGCCCCAGCATTTT . TRBV6-6 . TRBJ1-5
CASSLGGQYDEAFF TGCGCCAGCAGCTTGGGGGGCCAGTACGATGAAGCTTTCTTT . TRBV5-1 . TRBJ1-1
CASSLSTPPEAFF TGTGCCAGCTCACTCTCAACTCCCCCTGAAGCTTTCTTT . TRBV18 . TRBJ1-1
CASRPDILGELFF TGTGCCAGCAGACCGGACATTCTCGGGGAGCTGTTTTTT . TRBV27 few TRBJ2-2
CASSQYRAGANVLTF TGTGCCAGCAGTCAGTACAGGGCTGGGGCCAACGTCCTGACTTTC . TRBV2 . TRBJ2-6
CASSSPGQVGETQYF TGCGCCAGCAGCTCGCCGGGACAGGTGGGGGAGACCCAGTACTTC TRBD1 TRBV5-1 . TRBJ2-5
CASKQGARFGGETQYF TGCGCCAGCAAGCAGGGAGCTCGGTTCGGTGGGGAGACCCAGTACTTC . TRBV5-1 . TRBJ2-5
CASSLLGVRTEAFF TGTGCCAGCAGCTTGCTGGGGGTTCGGACTGAAGCTTTCTTT . TRBV7-9 few TRBJ1-1
CASSPDRGYEQYF TGTGCCAGCAGCCCTGACAGGGGATACGAGCAGTACTTC TRBD1 TRBV7-9 . TRBJ2-7
CASSLGGHTEAFF TGTGCCAGCAGCTTAGGTGGTCACACTGAAGCTTTCTTT . TRBV7-3 once TRBJ1-1
CASSATGSSYNEQFF TGTGCCAGCAGTGCCACAGGGAGCTCCTACAATGAGCAGTTCTTC . TRBV6-5 . TRBJ2-1
CASSLPGSEQYF TGTGCCAGCAGCCTCCCAGGGTCCGAGCAGTACTTC . TRBV6-1 . TRBJ2-7
CASGPGARIHEQYF TGTGCCAGCGGTCCGGGGGCCCGGATCCACGAGCAGTACTTC . TRBV2 . TRBJ2-7